The entry below describes one T cell receptor (beta chain). Its antigen is currently unknown. The data belong to a study of human T cells and chemical hapten exposure. Study results and caveats: Sensitizing with DPC caused no change in TCRs above 1 in 1000 frequency.

As for time point: pre-sensitization, week 0. Specified treatment: therapeutic diphenylcyclopropenone sensitization with weekly scalp DPC. Germline loops: CDR1 MNHEY, CDR2 SVGEGT. The CDR3 runs 12 residues. TCRdb redid the calling of the RACE reads with MiXCR, one entry per CDR3 protein. This table holds 180,000 or so distinct CDR3 sequences, just under 30% found once. This specimen consisted of whole blood, obtained in connection with sensitization to the hapten diphenylcyclopropenone (DPC). This receptor was identified in a woman in her 30s with alopecia areata. Some clones in this sample may be carry-over from other donors' samples. The genes are TRBV6-2 or TRBV6-3 and TRBJ1-2, with D unresolved. CDR3 sequence reads: CWAQPGSYGYTF. CDR3 DNA sequence: TGTTGGGCCCAGCCAGGATCGTATGGCTACACCTTC.